These T cell receptor beta chains were read from a single sample in a study of blood T cell repertoires in COVID-19. Here immunoSEQ multiplex PCR was the method, and the copy in TCRdb shows in-frame clones only, minus some. The sample includes a few hundred thousand clones, approximately 87% of them seen just once. The sequenced sample consisted of peripheral blood. The receptors were gathered from a man aged 55 to 70 who had recovered from COVID-19. CDR3s include the opening cysteine and the closing phenylalanine or tryptophan. The D gene is left open where the match is weak. Some rows mark clone size as missing; the rest say once, few, many or name a class of expanded clone.

v_call	j_call	clone_size	d_call	cdr3_nt	cdr3_aa
TRBV24-1	TRBJ2-5	NA	NA	TGTGCCACCGAGAGCCGGGACACCTTCGGAGAGACCCAGTACTTC	CATESRDTFGETQYF
TRBV7-9	TRBJ2-5	NA	NA	TGTGCCAGCAGCTCCCAGGGGATACAAGAGACCCAGTACTTC	CASSSQGIQETQYF
TRBV10-3	TRBJ2-2	NA	TRBD1	TGTGCCATCAGTGCTGGACAGGTGAACACCGGGGAGCTGTTTTTT	CAISAGQVNTGELFF
TRBV30	TRBJ1-1	NA	TRBD1	TGTGCCTGGAGCGACAGGGGGGGAACTGAAGCTTTCTTT	CAWSDRGGTEAFF
TRBV11-2	TRBJ2-7	NA	NA	TGTGCCAGCAGCTTAGAAATAGGGAGATTAGGCTACGAGCAGTACTTC	CASSLEIGRLGYEQYF
TRBV14	TRBJ2-2	NA	NA	TGTGCCAGCAGCCAAATCTACAGACAGCACACCGGGGAGCTGTTTTTT	CASSQIYRQHTGELFF
TRBV11-2	TRBJ2-2	few	NA	TGTGCCAGCAGCTTAGGGGGCAGGGCTGATAGCACCGGGGAGCTGTTTTTT	CASSLGGRADSTGELFF
TRBV6-5	TRBJ1-2	NA	TRBD1	TGTGCCAGCAGGCCACCTAACAGGGGTGGCTACACCTTC	CASRPPNRGGYTF
TRBV7-9	TRBJ2-3	NA	TRBD2	TGTGCCAGCAGCTTCATGAGGACTAGTCTTACAGATACGCAGTATTTT	CASSFMRTSLTDTQYF
TRBV7-2	TRBJ1-2	NA	NA	TGTGCCAGCAGCCGCGGGGGGCTTGGGAACTATGGCTACACCTTC	CASSRGGLGNYGYTF
TRBV9	TRBJ1-2	NA	TRBD1	TGTGCCAGCTCCCAAACCTCGGGACAGGGTGGCTATGGCTACACCTTC	CASSQTSGQGGYGYTF
TRBV5-4	TRBJ2-1	NA	TRBD2	TGTGCCAGCAGTCAACTGAGCGGGAGGGCCGGCAATGAGCAGTTCTTC	CASSQLSGRAGNEQFF
TRBV5-3	TRBJ2-7	NA	TRBD2	TGTGCCAGAAGCTTGCAATCCCCTAGCGGGGGGGCCACTATCCCCTACGAGCAGTACTTC	CARSLQSPSGGATIPYEQYF
TRBV7-2	TRBJ1-2	NA	NA	TGTGCCAGCAGCCCTCAGACAGCTAACTATGGCTACACCTTC	CASSPQTANYGYTF
TRBV5-6	TRBJ1-5	few	NA	TGTGCCAGCAGCTTGGGGACAGATCAGCCCCAGCATTTT	CASSLGTDQPQHF
TRBV7-3	TRBJ2-6	NA	NA	TGTGCCAGCAGCTTACGGGGGACTGGGGCCAACGTCCTGACTTTC	CASSLRGTGANVLTF
TRBV28	TRBJ1-2	NA	TRBD1	TGTGCCAGCAGTTACGCCGCGACAGGGTCCTATGGCTACACCTTC	CASSYAATGSYGYTF
TRBV2	TRBJ2-2	once	NA	TGTGCCAGCAGTGTCTCAGGGAATCCCGGGGAGCTGTTTTTT	CASSVSGNPGELFF
TRBV30	TRBJ1-3	NA	NA	TGTGCCTGGAGTGGTCGTGGCAGGCGAGGAAACACCATATATTTT	CAWSGRGRRGNTIYF
TRBV4-1	TRBJ1-2	NA	NA	TGCGCCAGCAGCCAAGATGGCGGGCGAATAGGCCGTTGGACCTTC	CASSQDGGRIGRWTF
TRBV5-1	TRBJ1-2	NA	TRBD1	TGCGCCAGCAGCTTGGGACAGGGAAGTGCTGGCTACACCTTC	CASSLGQGSAGYTF
TRBV27	TRBJ1-2	NA	NA	TGTGCCAGCAGTTTGGGTGGTTTGGGGGCCCGGGGCTATGGCTACACCTTC	CASSLGGLGARGYGYTF
TRBV19	TRBJ2-5	NA	NA	TGTGCCAGTAGTATAGTTTCCTCCCCGGAGACCCAGTACTTC	CASSIVSSPETQYF
TRBV5-1	TRBJ2-3	NA	TRBD2	TGCGCCAGCAGCTTGGGACTAGCGGGTTTCACAGATACGCAGTATTTT	CASSLGLAGFTDTQYF
TRBV7-7	TRBJ2-2	once	TRBD2	TGTGCCAGCAAGCGGGAGGGAAACACCGGGGAGCTGTTTTTT	CASKREGNTGELFF
TRBV30	TRBJ1-2	NA	TRBD1	TGTGCCTGGAGTATCCCCGGGACAGGGGTCGGCTACACCTTC	CAWSIPGTGVGYTF
TRBV6-1	TRBJ1-6	NA	NA	TGTGCCAGCAGTGAAATTCCGGATTCACCCCTCCACTTT	CASSEIPDSPLHF
TRBV12-3/TRBV12-4	TRBJ1-2	NA	TRBD1	TGTGCCTCCGTGGTGAGGGGGCAATATGGCTACACCTTC	CASVVRGQYGYTF
TRBV7-2	TRBJ2-5	NA	TRBD2	TGTGCCAGCACCTTCAGCGGGACCAGTGGGGAGACCCAGTACTTC	CASTFSGTSGETQYF
TRBV4-2	TRBJ2-1	NA	TRBD2	TGTGCCAGCAGCCCCTTACTAGCGGGGTCGCAAGATGAGCAGTTCTTC	CASSPLLAGSQDEQFF
TRBV21-1	TRBJ2-1	NA	NA	TGTGCCAGCAGCTCTCGACGGAGCTCCTACAATGAGCAGTTCTTC	CASSSRRSSYNEQFF
TRBV30	TRBJ1-3	NA	TRBD1	TGTGCCTCCGACAGGGCGGGTGGAAACACCATATATTTT	CASDRAGGNTIYF
TRBV16	TRBJ2-7	NA	NA	TGTGCCAGCAGCCAATACCCCGAGGGGGTTAGCGAGCAGTACTTC	CASSQYPEGVSEQYF
TRBV24-1	TRBJ2-2	NA	TRBD2	TGTGCCACCAGTGACCCGGGACTAGCGGTTAACACCGGGGAGCTGTTTTTT	CATSDPGLAVNTGELFF
TRBV28	TRBJ1-2	NA	TRBD1	TGTGCCAGTGAAATAGGGGGCCCGGGCTATGGCTACACCTTC	CASEIGGPGYGYTF
TRBV28	TRBJ1-5	NA	TRBD1	TGTGCCAGCAGAGAACTTGGTAGAGGGGGCGGACAGCCCCAGCATTTT	CASRELGRGGGQPQHF
TRBV6-5	TRBJ2-7	NA	NA	TGTGCCAGCAGTCTATCTCATCCGAGGGACGAGCAGTACTTC	CASSLSHPRDEQYF
TRBV7-4	TRBJ1-5	NA	NA	TGTGCCAGCAGCTTTTGGGGGCCTGGCAATCAGCCCCAGCATTTT	CASSFWGPGNQPQHF
TRBV6-6	TRBJ1-1	NA	NA	TGTGCCAGCAGTTACCAGTCCATGAACACTGAAGCTTTCTTT	CASSYQSMNTEAFF
TRBV13	TRBJ1-1	NA	NA	TGTGCCAGCAGCTTAGAAGGGACACTCAACACTGAAGCTTTCTTT	CASSLEGTLNTEAFF
TRBV25-1	TRBJ1-6	NA	NA	TGTGCCAGCAGTGAATCCGACAGGACCTATTCACCCCTCCACTTT	CASSESDRTYSPLHF
TRBV28	TRBJ1-1	NA	NA	TGTGCCAGCAGTTTATCCGCAGGGTGGGTTGGTGAAGCTTTCTTT	CASSLSAGWVGEAFF
TRBV7-8	TRBJ1-1	NA	NA	TGTGCCAGCAGCTTACGAACGGGACACGGGAACACTGAAGCTTTCTTT	CASSLRTGHGNTEAFF
TRBV28	TRBJ2-5	NA	NA	TGTGCCAGCAGCCCCGGAACGGGGGATCCGAGGGCCCAGTACTTC	CASSPGTGDPRAQYF
TRBV6-6	TRBJ1-5	NA	TRBD1	TGTGCCAGCAGTATCGGACAGGGGTACAATCAGCCCCAGCATTTT	CASSIGQGYNQPQHF
TRBV30	TRBJ1-6	NA	NA	TGTGCCTGGAGCCCTCACCCGGATTCACCCCTCCACTTT	CAWSPHPDSPLHF
TRBV19	TRBJ2-2	NA	NA	TGTGCCAGTAGTAACAGCAACACCGGGGAGCTGTTTTTT	CASSNSNTGELFF
TRBV10-2	TRBJ2-5	NA	TRBD2	TGCGCCAGCAGTGATTGGACTAGCGGGATGGAGACCCAGTACTTC	CASSDWTSGMETQYF
TRBV12-1	TRBJ2-4	NA	NA	TGTGCCAGCAGTTGTACTAGCGGGGGAGTAGCCAAAAACATTCAGTACTTC	CASSCTSGGVAKNIQYF
TRBV30	TRBJ1-4	NA	NA	TGTGCCTGGAGTGGCGGGACCTCAGGTGAAAAACTGTTTTTT	CAWSGGTSGEKLFF
TRBV6-5	TRBJ1-6	NA	TRBD1	TGTGCCAGCAGGAGGGACAGGGGGGAATATTCACCCCTCCACTTT	CASRRDRGEYSPLHF